The T cell receptor (beta chain) described here comes from a study of blood T cell repertoires in COVID-19. In the authors' methods: Scientists estimated how many nucleated cells there were by amplifying reference gene primers. Repertoires were generated with immunoSEQ multiplex PCR, while TCRdb's copy carries only in-frame clones and drops some. That table furnishes V, J and clone size, whereas the DNA furnished D and trimming. The sample lists some 120,000 clones, 65% to 85% occurring once. CDR1 and CDR2 (germline): SEHNR, FQNEAQ (reference sequence). The ends were cut back, 4 bases at V and 4 bases at J, with 13 bases in the middle. The CDR3 extends over 15 amino acids.

The chain links TRBV7-9 to TRBJ2-2, with a weak D call TRBD1 (6 bases). The source material was peripheral blood. The source is a man at least 80 years old with active or convalescent COVID-19. CDR3 DNA: TGTGCCAGCAGCTCTGAACAGGGTCGCACCGGGGAGCTGTTTTTT. The encoded protein is CASSSEQGRTGELFF. Full variable domain (missing parts from reference TRBV7-9 and TRBJ2-2): DTGVSQNPRHKITKRGQNVTFRCDPISEHNRLYWYRQTLGQGPEFLTYFQNEAQLEKSRLLSDRFSAERPKGSFSTLEIQRTEQGDSAMYLCASSSEQGRTGELFFGEGSRLTVL.